One sample yielded the 14 T cell receptor beta chains listed below, sequenced in a study of CXCR3-negative and CXCR3-positive naive CD8 T cells. Libraries of TRB cDNA were made by 5' RACE and carried UMIs. TCRdb derives one entry per CDR3 protein from the 5' RACE reads, leaving out DNA. The sample totals some 40,000 distinct CDR3 sequences. Sample: memory CD8+ T cells from blood. These receptors were collected from a human donor in good health. Some clones in this sample may be carry-over from other donors' samples.

The chain recombines TRBV7-2 with TRBJ2-2; absent DNA, TCRdb's TRBD2 call cannot be checked. This CDR3 comprises 17 residues. Germline CDR1 reads SGHTA; CDR2 reads FQGNSA. CDR3 residues: CASSSITGTSDTGELFF.

J is TRBJ2-7 and V is TRBV28. CDR1 MDHEN and CDR2 SYDVKM come from the germline V gene. The CDR3 runs to 11 residues. The CDR3 spells CASRGAYDQYF.

This chain connects TRBV29-1 to TRBJ2-1. In germline, CDR1 is SQVTM, CDR2 ANQGSEA. The length of the CDR3 is 16 residues. This CDR3 reads CSVEDLRYKDYNEQFF.

The chain joins TRBV25-1 to TRBJ2-7; the TCRdb call, TRBD1, lacks DNA for checking. Germline V gene sequence: CDR1 MGHDK, CDR2 SYGVNS. This CDR3 has 13 amino acids. CDR3 amino acids: CASSDRQAYEQYF.

The chain is built from TRBV14 and TRBJ2-7. The V gene's germline CDR1 is SGHDN and CDR2 FVKESK. The CDR3 is made up of 14 amino acids. The CDR3 sequence: CASSQLNSPYEQYF.

Here the CDR3 reads CASVQQGRETQYF. The chain recombines TRBV7-6 with TRBJ2-5; as DNA is missing, the TRBD1 call by TCRdb cannot be tested. Germline assignment: CDR1 SGHVS and CDR2 FNYEAQ. The CDR3 contains 13 residues.

The rearrangement links TRBV5-1 to TRBJ2-1; the D call from TCRdb, TRBD2, cannot be confirmed without DNA. CDR3 size: 17 residues. Germline V CDR1 and CDR2: SGHRS, YFSETQ. This CDR3 is CASSLEGSGSSYNEQFF.

The chain couples TRBV6-4 to TRBJ2-3; the D gene TCRdb calls, TRBD1, cannot be checked with no DNA. Germline V gene sequence: CDR1 MRHNA, CDR2 SNTAGT. The CDR3 is 15 amino acids. The CDR3 is CASSGQSSDTDTQYF.

The genes are TRBV14 and TRBJ2-7. From germline, CDR1 is SGHDN and CDR2 FVKESK. CDR3 length: 13 residues. CDR3: CASSQGHLYEQYF.

The V gene is TRBV6-2 or TRBV6-3, the J gene TRBJ2-1; as DNA is missing, the TRBD1 call by TCRdb cannot be tested. Germline CDR1 and CDR2: MNHEY and SVGEGT. The CDR3 runs to 14 residues. The CDR3 reads CASCYFGTNNEQFF.

The chain couples TRBV6-5 to TRBJ2-7; the D call from TCRdb, TRBD1, cannot be confirmed without DNA. The CDR3 loop spans 15 amino acids. The V gene's germline CDR1 is MNHEY and CDR2 SVGAGI. The CDR3 is CASSYSQGSTYEQYF.

The J gene is TRBJ1-1, the V gene TRBV7-3. Germline CDR1 is SGHTA and CDR2 is FQGTGA. The CDR3 runs 11 residues. CDR3 residues: CASSYGVFAFF.

This sequence joins TRBV10-3 and TRBJ1-2; TCRdb lists TRBD1, though no DNA is available to test this call. There are 14 residues in the CDR3. Looked up from germline, CDR1 is ENHRY and CDR2 is SYGVKD. CDR3 loop: CATPRGEEENGYTF.

This chain uses TRBV12-3 or TRBV12-4 with TRBJ2-7; absent DNA, TCRdb's TRBD2 call cannot be checked. This CDR3 has 15 residues. CDR3 residues: CASSLEVSGTYEQYF.